The rows below give T cell receptor beta chains drawn from one sample of a study of CD8 T cells in ankylosing spondylitis. TCRdb recomputed calls from the 5' RACE reads with MiXCR, one row per CDR3 protein. The table lists hundreds of thousands of distinct CDR3 sequences, roughly 12% of them singletons. Sequenced material: blood, either unsorted or a sorted T cell fraction (not recorded which). The receptor set was obtained from a male donor with ankylosing spondylitis. CDR3s include the opening cysteine and the closing phenylalanine or tryptophan. Each record gives: D gene, J gene, V gene, clone size, CDR3 DNA, CDR3 protein. D genes are given only for firm matches. Clone size is stated in some rows and not others, as once, few, many or a class when expanded.

>.|TRBJ1-5|TRBV6-5|few
TGTGCCAGCAGTCACCCGACATCCTTGAGCAATCAGCCCCAGCATTTT
CASSHPTSLSNQPQHF
>.|TRBJ1-2|TRBV5-1|.
TGCGCCAGCAGCTTGGGCGGGACACCAAATACCTTC
CASSLGGTPNTF
>.|TRBJ2-3|TRBV12-3/TRBV12-4|many
TGTGCCAGCAGGAAATCGGGCCGCACAGATACGCAGTATTTT
CASRKSGRTDTQYF
>TRBD2|TRBJ2-1|TRBV18|.
TGTGCCAGCTCACCATGGGGGAGGGATAGTAGTGAGCAGTTCTTC
CASSPWGRDSSEQFF
>.|TRBJ1-6|TRBV3-1|.
TGTGCCAGCAGCCAAGAAGATTCACCCCTCCACTTT
CASSQEDSPLHF
>.|TRBJ2-3|TRBV6-2/TRBV6-3|few
TGTGCCAGCAGTTACCCTGTCAGAAATACGCAGTATTTT
CASSYPVRNTQYF
>TRBD1|TRBJ2-3|TRBV20-1|few
TGCAGTGCTCCCCCGGGACAGGGTTACACAGATACGCAGTATTTT
CSAPPGQGYTDTQYF
>.|TRBJ1-2|TRBV12-3/TRBV12-4|many
TGTGCCAGCAGTTTACGCCGTAACTATGGCTACACCTTC
CASSLRRNYGYTF
>.|TRBJ2-1|TRBV5-6|.
TGTGCCAGCAGCCCGGGGGTGCGGGTCCGGAATGAGCAGTTCTTC
CASSPGVRVRNEQFF
>.|TRBJ2-1|TRBV29-1|.
TGCAGCGCCCGGGACGGCCTCTCCTACAATGAGCAGTTCTTC
CSARDGLSYNEQFF
>.|TRBJ2-5|TRBV4-2|few
TGTGCCAGCACCTGGGACCTTTTTGGGACCCAGTACTTC
CASTWDLFGTQYF
>TRBD1|TRBJ1-2|TRBV4-2|many
TGTGCCAGCAGCCTTTCCGGGACAGGGAAAGGCTACACCTTC
CASSLSGTGKGYTF
>.|TRBJ2-2|TRBV27|.
TGTGCCACCAAACTACCGGGGGCGGAGAACACCGGGGAGCTGTTTTTT
CATKLPGAENTGELFF
>.|TRBJ2-7|TRBV20-1|.
TGCAGTGCTACCACAGGGCTTTCCTACGAGCAGTACTTC
CSATTGLSYEQYF
>.|TRBJ1-5|TRBV6-1|.
TGTGCCAGCAGTAGCTACGTCAATCAGCCCCAGCATTTT
CASSSYVNQPQHF
>TRBD1|TRBJ1-4|TRBV4-2|.
TGTGCCAGCAGCCTCCGGGACAGGGCTAATGAAAAACTGTTTTTT
CASSLRDRANEKLFF
>.|TRBJ2-3|TRBV7-2|few
TGTGCCACCAGAAGTTACACAGATACGCAGTATTTT
CATRSYTDTQYF